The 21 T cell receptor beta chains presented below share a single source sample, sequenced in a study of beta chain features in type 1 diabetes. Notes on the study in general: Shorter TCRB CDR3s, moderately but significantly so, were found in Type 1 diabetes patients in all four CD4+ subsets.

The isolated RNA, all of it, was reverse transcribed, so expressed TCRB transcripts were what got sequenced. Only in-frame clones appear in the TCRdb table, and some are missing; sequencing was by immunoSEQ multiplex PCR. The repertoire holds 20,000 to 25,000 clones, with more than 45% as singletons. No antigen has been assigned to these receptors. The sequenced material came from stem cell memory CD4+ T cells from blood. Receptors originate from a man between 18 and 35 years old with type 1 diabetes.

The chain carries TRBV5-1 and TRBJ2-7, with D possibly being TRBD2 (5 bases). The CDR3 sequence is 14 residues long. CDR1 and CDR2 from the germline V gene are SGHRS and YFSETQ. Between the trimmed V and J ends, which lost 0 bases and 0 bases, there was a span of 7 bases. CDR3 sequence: CASSLEGSSYEQYF. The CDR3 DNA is TGCGCCAGCAGCTTGGAAGGGAGCTCCTACGAGCAGTACTTC.

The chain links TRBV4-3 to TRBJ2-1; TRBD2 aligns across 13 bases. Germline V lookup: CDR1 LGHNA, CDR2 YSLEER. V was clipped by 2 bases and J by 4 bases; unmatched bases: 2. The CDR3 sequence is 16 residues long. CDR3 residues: CASSQLLAGGYNEQFF. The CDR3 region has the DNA TGCGCCAGCAGCCAATTACTAGCGGGGGGGTACAATGAGCAGTTCTTC.

For the CDR3, the DNA is TGTGCCAGCAGTTGGGCTCACCCCATGGGGACCCAGTACTTC. It translates to CASSWAHPMGTQYF. V is TRBV6-6 and J is TRBJ2-5, with no clear D. CDR3 length equals 14 residues. The V gene lost 4 bases and the J gene lost 7 bases, with 16 bases spanning the gap. From germline, CDR1 is MNHNY and CDR2 SVGAGI (reference sequence).

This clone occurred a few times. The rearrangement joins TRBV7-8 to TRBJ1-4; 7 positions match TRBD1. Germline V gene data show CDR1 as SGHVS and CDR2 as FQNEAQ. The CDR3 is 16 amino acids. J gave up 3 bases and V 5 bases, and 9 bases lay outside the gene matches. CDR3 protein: CASSKRRDRPNEKLFF. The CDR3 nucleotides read TGTGCCAGCAGCAAGAGAAGGGACAGACCTAATGAAAAACTGTTTTTT.

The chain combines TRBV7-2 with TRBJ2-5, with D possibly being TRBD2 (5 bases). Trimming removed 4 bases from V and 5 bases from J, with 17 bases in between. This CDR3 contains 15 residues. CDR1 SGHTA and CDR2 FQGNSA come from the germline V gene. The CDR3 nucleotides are TGTGCCAGCAGCTCCCGTCGGACTGGGCAGGAGACCCAGTACTTC. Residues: CASSSRRTGQETQYF.

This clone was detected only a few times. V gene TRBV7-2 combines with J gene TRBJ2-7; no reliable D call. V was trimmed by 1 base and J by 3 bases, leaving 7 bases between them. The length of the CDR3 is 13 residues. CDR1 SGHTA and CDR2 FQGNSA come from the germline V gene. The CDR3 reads CASSLDSYYEQYF. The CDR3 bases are TGTGCCAGCAGCTTAGACAGCTACTACGAGCAGTACTTC.

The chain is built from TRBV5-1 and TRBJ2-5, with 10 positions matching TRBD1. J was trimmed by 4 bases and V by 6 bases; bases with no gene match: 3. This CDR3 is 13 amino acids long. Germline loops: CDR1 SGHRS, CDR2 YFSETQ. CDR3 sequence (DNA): TGCGCCAGCACCCGGGACAGGGGAGAGACCCAGTACTTC. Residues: CASTRDRGETQYF.

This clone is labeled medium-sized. CDR3: CASSPRGGRGFAEAFF. The DNA of the CDR3 is TGTGCCAGCTCACCACGGGGGGGTCGTGGATTCGCTGAAGCTTTCTTT. The chain joins TRBV18 to TRBJ1-1; tentative D call: TRBD1 (5 bases). Trimming removed 1 base at V and 6 bases at J, with 18 bases between. From germline, CDR1 is KGHSH and CDR2 LQKENI. The CDR3 covers 16 residues. Full variable domain (rest looked up from reference TRBV18 and TRBJ1-1): NAGVMQNPRHLVRRRGQEARLRCSPMKGHSHVYWYRQLPEEGLKFMVYLQKENIIDESGMPKERFSAEFPKEGPSILRIQQVVRGDSAAYFCASSPRGGRGFAEAFFGQGTRLTVV.

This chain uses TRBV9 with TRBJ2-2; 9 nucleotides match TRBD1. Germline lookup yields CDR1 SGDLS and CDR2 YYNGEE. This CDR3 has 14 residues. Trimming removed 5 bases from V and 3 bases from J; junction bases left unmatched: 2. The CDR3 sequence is CASSRTGDTGELFF. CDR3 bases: TGTGCCAGCAGTCGGACAGGGGACACCGGGGAGCTGTTTTTT.

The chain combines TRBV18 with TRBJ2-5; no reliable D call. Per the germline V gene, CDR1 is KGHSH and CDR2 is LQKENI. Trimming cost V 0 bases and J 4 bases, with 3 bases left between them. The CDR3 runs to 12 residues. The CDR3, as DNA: TGTGCCAGCTCACCACCGGCAGAGACCCAGTACTTC. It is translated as CASSPPAETQYF.

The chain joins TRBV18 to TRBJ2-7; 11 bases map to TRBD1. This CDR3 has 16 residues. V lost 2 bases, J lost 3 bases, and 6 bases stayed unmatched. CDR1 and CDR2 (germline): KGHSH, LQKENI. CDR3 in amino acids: CASSPGDGTGGYEQYF. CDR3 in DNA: TGTGCCAGCTCACCAGGTGATGGGACAGGGGGCTACGAGCAGTACTTC.

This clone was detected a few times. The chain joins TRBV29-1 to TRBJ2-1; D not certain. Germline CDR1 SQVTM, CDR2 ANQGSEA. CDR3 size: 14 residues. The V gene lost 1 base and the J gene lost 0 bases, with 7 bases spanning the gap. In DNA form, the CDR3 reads TGCAGCGTTGAAGTACAGATCTCCTACAATGAGCAGTTCTTC. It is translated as CSVEVQISYNEQFF.

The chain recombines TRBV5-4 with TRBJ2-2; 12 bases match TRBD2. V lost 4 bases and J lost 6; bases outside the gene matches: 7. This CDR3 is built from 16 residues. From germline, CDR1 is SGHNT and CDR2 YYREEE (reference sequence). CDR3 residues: CASSALAGGLAGELFF. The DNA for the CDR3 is TGTGCCAGCAGCGCTCTAGCGGGGGGGCTCGCCGGGGAGCTGTTTTTT.

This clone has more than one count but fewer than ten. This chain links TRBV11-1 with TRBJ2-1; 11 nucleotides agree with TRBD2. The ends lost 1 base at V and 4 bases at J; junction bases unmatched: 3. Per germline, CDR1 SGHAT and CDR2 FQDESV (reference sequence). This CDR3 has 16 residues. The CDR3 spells CASSLGASGRYNEQFF. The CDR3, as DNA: TGTGCCAGCAGCTTAGGAGCTAGCGGGAGGTACAATGAGCAGTTCTTC.

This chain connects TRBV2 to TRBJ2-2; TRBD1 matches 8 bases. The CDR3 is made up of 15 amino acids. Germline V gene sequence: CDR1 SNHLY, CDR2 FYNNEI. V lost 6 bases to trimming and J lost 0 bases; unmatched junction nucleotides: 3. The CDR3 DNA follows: TGTGCCAGCAGGACGGGACAGGCGAACACCGGGGAGCTGTTTTTT. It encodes CASRTGQANTGELFF. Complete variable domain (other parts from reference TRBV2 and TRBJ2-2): EPEVTQTPSHQVTQMGQEVILRCVPISNHLYFYWYRQILGQKVEFLVSFYNNEISEKSEIFDDQFSVERPDGSNFTLKIRSTKLEDSAMYFCASRTGQANTGELFFGEGSRLTVL.

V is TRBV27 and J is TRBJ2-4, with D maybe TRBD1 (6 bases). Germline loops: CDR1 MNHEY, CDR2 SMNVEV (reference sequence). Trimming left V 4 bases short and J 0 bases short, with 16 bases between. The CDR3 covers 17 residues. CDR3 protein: CASSSIYREKAKNIQYF. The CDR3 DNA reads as TGTGCCAGCAGTTCAATCTACAGGGAAAAAGCCAAAAACATTCAGTACTTC.

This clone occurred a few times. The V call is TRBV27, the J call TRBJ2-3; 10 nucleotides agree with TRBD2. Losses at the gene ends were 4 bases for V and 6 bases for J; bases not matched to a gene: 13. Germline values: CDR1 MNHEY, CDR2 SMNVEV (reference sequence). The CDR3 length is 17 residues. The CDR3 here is CASSSHRLAGGRDTQYF. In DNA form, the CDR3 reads TGTGCCAGCAGTTCCCACCGACTAGCGGGTGGTCGGGATACGCAGTATTTT.

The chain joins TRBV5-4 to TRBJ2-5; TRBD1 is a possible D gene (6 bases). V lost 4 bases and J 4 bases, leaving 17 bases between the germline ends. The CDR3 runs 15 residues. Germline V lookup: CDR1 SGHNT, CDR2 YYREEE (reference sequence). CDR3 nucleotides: TGTGCCAGCAGCCGAAAACAGGGCAACGGAGAGACCCAGTACTTC. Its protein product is CASSRKQGNGETQYF. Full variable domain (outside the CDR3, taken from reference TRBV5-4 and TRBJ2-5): ETGVTQSPTHLIKTRGQQVTLRCSSQSGHNTVSWYQQALGQGPQFIFQYYREEENGRGNFPPRFSGLQFPNYSSELNVNALELDDSALYLCASSRKQGNGETQYFGPGTRLLVL.

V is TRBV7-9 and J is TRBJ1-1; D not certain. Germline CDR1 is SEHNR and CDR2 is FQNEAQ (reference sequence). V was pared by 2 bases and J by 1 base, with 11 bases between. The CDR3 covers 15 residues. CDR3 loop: CASSLSLTENTEAFF. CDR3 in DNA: TGTGCCAGCAGCTTAAGCCTAACAGAGAACACTGAAGCTTTCTTT.

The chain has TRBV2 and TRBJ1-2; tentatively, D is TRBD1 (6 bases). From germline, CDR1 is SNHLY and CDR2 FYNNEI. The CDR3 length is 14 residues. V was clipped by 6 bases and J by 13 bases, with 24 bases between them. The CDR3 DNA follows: TGTGCCAGCAGCTACAATGGACAGTCCCCTCCAGGCACCTTC. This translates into CASSYNGQSPPGTF.

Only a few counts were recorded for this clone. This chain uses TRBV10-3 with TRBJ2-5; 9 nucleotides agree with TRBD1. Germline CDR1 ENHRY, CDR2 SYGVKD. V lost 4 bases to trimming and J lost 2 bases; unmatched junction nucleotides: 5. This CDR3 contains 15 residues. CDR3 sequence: CAISGLQGAQETQYF. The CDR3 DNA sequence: TGTGCCATCAGTGGACTACAGGGGGCTCAAGAGACCCAGTACTTC.